This T cell receptor beta chain came from a study of T cells in Graves' hyperthyroidism and ophthalmopathy. General study results and limits: Progression to ophthalmopathy was predicted a median of roughly 6.8 months early.

This clonotype came up many times. Its antigen is not known. The source material, RNA transcripts, was used to amplify TCR beta CDR3 regions. The TCR CDR3 was amplified in a first-round RT-PCR using the HTBI primer set. TCRdb processed the multiplex PCR reads anew with MiXCR; each CDR3 protein has one entry. The table shows roughly 570,000 distinct CDR3 sequences, with around 16% occurring only once. Absent ophthalmopathy progression within 18 months defined stable Graves' hyperthyroidism. Hyperthyroidism patients were newly diagnosed, had disease duration under 2 months, and were aged 18 to 65 years. The V gene's germline CDR1 is ENHRY and CDR2 SYGVKD. Trimming stripped 5 bases from V and 2 bases from J, with 13 bases between. The CDR3 has 14 amino acids.

The material sequenced was blood. This receptor was identified in a woman aged 30 to 39 with Graves' hyperthyroidism. The chain couples TRBV10-3 to TRBJ2-7, with a possible D match to TRBD1 (7 bases). The CDR3, as DNA: TGTGCCATCAGTCCAGGGGGGATGACCTACGAGCAGTACTTC. It encodes CAISPGGMTYEQYF.